The 19 T cell receptor beta chains below were found in one sample sequenced in a study of blood T cell repertoires in COVID-19. This table comes from immunoSEQ multiplex PCR, and its TCRdb copy is limited to in-frame clones, with some not included. The table records roughly 670,000 clones, about nine tenths of them present only once. The sequenced material came from peripheral blood. The receptors stem from a woman under 30 with acute or convalescent COVID-19.

This clone showed up just once. The V and J genes are TRBV14 and TRBJ1-4, with D possibly matching TRBD1 (6 bases). Between the trimmed V and J ends, which lost 1 base and 8 bases, there was a span of 17 bases. Germline V CDR1 and CDR2: SGHDN, FVKESK. The length of the CDR3 is 16 residues. CDR3 sequence (DNA): TGTGCCAGCAGCCAAGCACGGGACATAAGGAGGGAAAAACTGTTTTTT. Translated, it gives CASSQARDIRREKLFF.

Concerning this clone: Other nucleotide sequences in the sample specify the same CDR3. This chain joins TRBV18 and TRBJ2-7; perhaps TRBD1 as D (6 bases). The CDR3 consists of 13 residues. Germline V CDR1 and CDR2: KGHSH, LQKENI. V lost 3 bases and J lost 1, with 7 bases in between. This chain's CDR3 is CASSPGQSYEQYF. Here the CDR3 DNA reads TGTGCCAGCTCACCCGGACAGTCCTACGAGCAGTACTTC.

V is TRBV19 and J is TRBJ1-5, with 7 positions matching TRBD1. This CDR3 spans 18 amino acids. Germline trimming cut 6 bases from V and 0 bases from J; bases unmatched to any gene: 14. Looked up from germline, CDR1 is LNHDA and CDR2 is SQIVND (reference sequence). CDR3 coding DNA: TGTGCCAGTAGCCTACTCCGGACAGGTACCAATAGCAATCAGCCCCAGCATTTT. It is translated as CASSLLRTGTNSNQPQHF.

The rearrangement links TRBV10-3 to TRBJ2-7; D is perhaps TRBD1 (6 bases). Germline V gives CDR1 ENHRY, CDR2 SYGVKD. The CDR3 extends over 14 amino acids. The V end lost 6 bases, the J end lost 7 bases, and 19 bases lay between the germline ends. The CDR3 is CAISRQGPTEEQYF. The CDR3 coding sequence is TGTGCCATCAGCAGGCAGGGGCCGACCGAGGAGCAGTACTTC.

The rearrangement links TRBV28 to TRBJ2-7, with a tentative D call TRBD2 (5 bases). The V end was cut by 7 bases, the J end by 5 bases, with 12 bases between. From germline, CDR1 is MDHEN and CDR2 SYDVKM. The CDR3 runs 12 residues. The CDR3 DNA follows: TGTGCCAGCATGCTAGCCCCCCACGAGCAGTACTTC. Translating it yields CASMLAPHEQYF.

V and J are TRBV3-1 (or the pseudogene TRBV3-2) and TRBJ1-2, with D perhaps matching TRBD1 (6 bases). This CDR3 has 15 residues. CDR1 is LGHDT and CDR2 is YNNKEL in the germline V gene (reference sequence). Trimming shortened V by 0 bases and J by 7 bases, and 15 bases separated the two germline ends. In DNA, the CDR3 is TGTGCCAGCAGCCAAGATCTGACAGGTCCTGGTGGCTACACCTTC. Amino acid sequence: CASSQDLTGPGGYTF.

This clone showed up just once. This sequence joins TRBV4-3 and TRBJ1-1; TRBD1 aligns across 9 bases. The J segment lost 5 bases and the V segment lost 3 bases, leaving 4 bases of the junction unmatched. From germline, CDR1 is LGHNA and CDR2 YSLEER. The CDR3 has 14 amino acids. CDR3 region: CASSQPDRGTEAFF. The CDR3 DNA reads as TGCGCCAGCAGCCAGCCTGACAGGGGGACTGAAGCTTTCTTT.

This clone has only a few counts. The V and J genes are TRBV19 and TRBJ1-4; perhaps TRBD1 as D (5 bases). Germline loops: CDR1 LNHDA, CDR2 SQIVND (reference sequence). The CDR3 contains 18 residues. The V end lost 6 bases, the J end lost 0 bases, and 20 bases lay between the germline ends. The DNA for the CDR3 is TGTGCCAGTAGCCATCGGGACTCCCAGCTTGCAACTAATGAAAAACTGTTTTTT. Encoded protein: CASSHRDSQLATNEKLFF.

This clone was recorded only once. CDR3 in amino acids: CASSPLAEVIPSTDTQYF. CDR3 DNA sequence: TGTGCCAGCAGCCCGTTAGCGGAGGTAATTCCTAGCACAGATACGCAGTATTTT. The chain joins TRBV7-3 to TRBJ2-3; weak D call: TRBD2 (6 bases). CDR1 and CDR2 (germline): SGHTA, FQGTGA. The CDR3 consists of 18 residues. Trimming removed 5 bases at V and 0 bases at J, with 21 bases between.

The V and J genes are TRBV4-1 and TRBJ2-6, with unresolved D. V shed 3 bases and J shed 4 bases, with 13 bases lying between them. This CDR3 has 16 residues. The germline gives CDR1 MGHRA, CDR2 YSYEKL. The CDR3 DNA reads TGCGCCAGCAGCCATGAGCGTAGTTCCGGGGCCAACGTCCTGACTTTC. Protein sequence: CASSHERSSGANVLTF.

The chain joins TRBV6-5 to TRBJ1-2; tentatively, D is TRBD1 (5 bases). V lost 10 bases, J lost 8 bases, and 14 bases lay in between. The CDR3 has 11 residues. Germline values: CDR1 MNHEY, CDR2 SVGAGI. In DNA, the CDR3 is TGTGCCACCGGGGACTGGCCCGGCTACACCTTC. The encoded protein is CATGDWPGYTF.

V usage is TRBV9 and J usage is TRBJ2-3; 9 bases align to TRBD2. Germline-derived CDR1 and CDR2 are SGDLS and YYNGEE. V was clipped by 0 bases and J by 3 bases; unmatched bases: 11. The CDR3 is 18 residues long. CDR3 nucleotide sequence: TGTGCCAGCAGCGTAGCTCTTTGGGGACTAGCTCAAACAGATACGCAGTATTTT. Protein product: CASSVALWGLAQTDTQYF.

The chain combines TRBV7-3 with TRBJ2-3; TRBD2 matches at 8 bases. V shed 2 bases and J 7 bases; nucleotides not matched to a gene: 8. The CDR3 runs 15 residues. Germline CDR1 reads SGHTA; CDR2 reads FQGTGA. The CDR3 sequence: CASSLLSSGVNTQYF. The DNA for the CDR3 is TGTGCCAGCAGCTTATTGAGTAGCGGGGTGAATACGCAGTATTTT. Looking up the rest from reference TRBV7-3 and TRBJ2-3 gives the full variable domain: GAGVSQTPSNKVTEKGKYVELRCDPISGHTALYWYRQSLGQGPEFLIYFQGTGAADDSGLPNDRFFAVRPEGSVSTLKIQRTERGDSAVYLCASSLLSSGVNTQYFGPGTRLTVL.

This clone was picked up a small number of times. The rearrangement links TRBV4-1 to TRBJ1-2; D not certain. Trimming took off 0 bases at V and 6 bases at J, with 14 bases between the two ends. In germline, CDR1 is MGHRA, CDR2 YSYEKL. The CDR3 is made up of 15 amino acids. CDR3 sequence (DNA): TGCGCCAGCAGCCAAGAAGTTGCGGCGGGTAATGGCTACACCTTC. Translation gives CASSQEVAAGNGYTF.

This chain connects TRBV24-1 to TRBJ1-1; weak D call: TRBD1 (5 bases). Per the germline V gene, CDR1 is KGHDR and CDR2 is SFDVKD. CDR3 size: 13 residues. V lost 4 bases and J lost 4, with 9 bases in between. In DNA, the CDR3 is TGTGCCACCAGTGAAGGGGCGTCCACTGAAGCTTTCTTT. It is translated as CATSEGASTEAFF.

The chain carries TRBV15 and TRBJ1-5; 9 bases fit TRBD1. J was trimmed by 4 bases and V by 2 bases; bases with no gene match: 6. From germline, CDR1 is LNHNV and CDR2 YYDKDF (reference sequence). The CDR3 spans 16 residues. In nucleotides, the CDR3 is TGTGCCACCAGCAGACTACAGGGGGCCGGGAATCAGCCCCAGCATTTT. Amino acids: CATSRLQGAGNQPQHF.

This chain connects TRBV4-3 to TRBJ2-1; TRBD1 matches at 7 bases. CDR1 is LGHNA, CDR2 YSLEER, per germline. The CDR3 sequence is 16 residues long. With V trimmed by 1 base and J by 0 bases, 3 bases remained unmatched. The CDR3 DNA reads as TGCGCCAGCAGCCAAGGAGGGGGCCGCTCCTACAATGAGCAGTTCTTC. It encodes CASSQGGGRSYNEQFF.

This chain links TRBV25-1 with TRBJ1-2, with D possibly being TRBD1 (6 bases). The CDR3 consists of 15 residues. Germline-derived CDR1 and CDR2 are MGHDK and SYGVNS. V shed 5 bases and J shed 2 bases, with 15 bases lying between them. The CDR3 protein is CASSPTGRQNYGYTF. The CDR3 DNA reads TGTGCCAGCAGTCCAACAGGGCGCCAAAACTATGGCTACACCTTC.

The CDR3 sequence is CASSFLTSGGAADTQYF. The CDR3 region has the DNA TGCGCCAGCAGCTTTTTGACTAGCGGGGGGGCCGCAGATACGCAGTATTTT. The J gene is TRBJ2-3, the V gene TRBV5-1, with 14 nucleotides matching TRBD2. The CDR3 has 17 amino acids. Germline loops: CDR1 SGHRS, CDR2 YFSETQ. Unmatched junction bases numbered 6, after V lost 2 bases and J lost 4 bases.